These 3 T cell receptor beta chains were sequenced from one sample in a study of T cell responses to AZD1222 COVID-19 vaccine. Using immunoSEQ multiplex PCR, the repertoire was profiled, and TCRdb retains in-frame clones only, with some absent. Of about 130,000 clones listed, 90% are singletons. This sample comprised peripheral blood, obtained on day 0 of AZD1222 vaccination. The receptors were sampled from an adult in good health.

This sequence joins TRBV10-3 and TRBJ2-1; 16 bases are shared with TRBD2. The CDR3 consists of 16 residues. Per the germline V gene, CDR1 is ENHRY and CDR2 is SYGVKD. The V and J ends lost 2 bases and 8 bases, in that order; junction bases with no gene match: 3. CDR3 coding DNA: TGTGCCATCAGTGAGGGGACTAGCGGGGGGGTCCATGAGCAGTTCTTC. It encodes CAISEGTSGGVHEQFF.

The gene calls are TRBV4-3 and TRBJ2-1, with D unclear. V gave up 0 bases and J gave up 2 bases, with 8 bases separating them. The CDR3 has 15 residues. Germline CDR1 and CDR2: LGHNA and YSLEER. CDR3 nucleotides: TGCGCCAGCAGCCAAGATTGGGGTGCCTACAATGAGCAGTTCTTC. Its translation: CASSQDWGAYNEQFF.

The V and J genes are TRBV11-2 and TRBJ2-7, with 13 nucleotides matching TRBD2. CDR1 is SGHAT and CDR2 is FQNNGV in the germline V gene. The CDR3 totals 16 residues. V was pared by 4 bases and J by 4 bases, with 7 bases of the junction left unmatched. The DNA of the CDR3 is TGTGCCAGCAGCTCAACTAGCGGGGGGGCCGGTTACGAGCAGTACTTC. Protein product: CASSSTSGGAGYEQYF.